This is a list of T cell receptor beta chains from one sample in a study of cytomegalovirus exposure and HLA in healthy donors. The data were produced by immunoSEQ multiplex PCR, yet TCRdb's version contains in-frame clones alone and is incomplete. The sample has 78,000 or so clones; about 96% are singletons. The specimen was PBMCs. Source of these receptors: a man younger than 30 in good health and CMV-seropositive. Both conserved end residues are part of each CDR3. A D gene is named only where the DNA matches it firmly. Expanded clones get a size class; other rows say once, few or many, or leave the size out.

j_call | v_call | clone_size | d_call | cdr3_aa | cdr3_nt
TRBJ2-7 | TRBV4-1 | - | - | CASSQGQGASYEQYF | TGCGCCAGCAGCCAAGGTCAGGGTGCCTCCTACGAGCAGTACTTC
TRBJ2-3 | TRBV19 | - | - | CASSIDLLAGADTQYF | TGTGCCAGTAGTATAGATCTACTAGCTGGGGCAGATACGCAGTATTTT
TRBJ1-2 | TRBV5-5 | - | - | CASSLVSANYGYTF | TGTGCCAGCAGCTTGGTTTCGGCTAACTATGGCTACACCTTC
TRBJ2-7 | TRBV9 | - | TRBD2 | CASSVAGGGYEQYF | TGTGCCAGCAGCGTAGCGGGAGGGGGGTACGAGCAGTACTTC
TRBJ2-7 | TRBV10-3 | once | - | CATHPWEAESYEQYF | TGTGCCACCCACCCGTGGGAGGCAGAGAGCTACGAGCAGTACTTC
TRBJ2-7 | TRBV28 | - | TRBD1 | CASSEILGQGIYEQYF | TGTGCCAGCAGTGAAATACTAGGACAGGGAATATACGAGCAGTACTTC
TRBJ2-1 | TRBV7-2 | - | TRBD2 | CASSRGLAGSSYNEQFF | TGTGCCAGCAGCAGGGGACTAGCGGGGAGCTCCTACAATGAGCAGTTCTTC
TRBJ2-2 | TRBV7-8 | - | - | CASSLDGKGIGELFF | TGTGCCAGCAGCTTAGACGGGAAAGGGATCGGGGAGCTGTTTTTT
TRBJ2-2 | TRBV4-1 | - | TRBD2 | CASSQHSGGAGELFF | TGCGCCAGCAGCCAACACTCGGGGGGAGCCGGGGAGCTGTTTTTT
TRBJ2-3 | TRBV2 | - | - | CASKEDMAGPDTQYF | TGTGCCAGCAAGGAAGATATGGCAGGCCCAGATACGCAGTATTTT
TRBJ1-2 | TRBV7-2 | - | - | CASRGQTLQNYGYTF | TGTGCCAGCAGGGGACAAACGCTTCAGAACTATGGCTACACCTTC
TRBJ2-2 | TRBV5-1 | - | - | CASSLASSGAGELFF | TGCGCCAGCAGCTTGGCCTCTTCGGGGGCCGGGGAGCTGTTTTTT
TRBJ2-2 | TRBV7-9 | - | - | CASSFAVSNTGELFF | TGTGCCAGCAGCTTCGCGGTTTCGAACACCGGGGAGCTGTTTTTT
TRBJ1-1 | TRBV14 | - | - | CASSQTRGTEAFF | TGTGCCAGCAGCCAAACCAGGGGCACTGAAGCTTTCTTT
TRBJ2-7 | TRBV15 | - | TRBD2 | CATSPHRGVEQYF | TGTGCCACCAGCCCTCACCGGGGGGTCGAGCAGTACTTC
TRBJ2-7 | TRBV28 | - | - | CASMSSFRLYEQYF | TGTGCCAGCATGAGTAGTTTCCGACTCTACGAGCAGTACTTC
TRBJ2-3 | TRBV10-3 | - | TRBD2 | CATLSGRATDTQYF | TGTGCCACCTTGAGCGGGAGGGCCACAGATACGCAGTATTTT
TRBJ2-7 | TRBV28 | - | - | CASTGLYEQYF | TGTGCCAGCACCGGACTTTACGAGCAGTACTTC
TRBJ2-1 | TRBV11-2 | - | - | CASSTRVNEQFF | TGTGCCAGCAGCACCCGGGTCAATGAGCAGTTCTTC
TRBJ2-7 | TRBV28 | - | - | CASSTGDGSSYEQYF | TGTGCCAGCAGTACCGGGGACGGGAGCTCCTACGAGCAGTACTTC
TRBJ2-7 | TRBV6-5 | - | - | CASIPPGSIGGEQYF | TGTGCCAGCATTCCCCCGGGATCCATAGGAGGCGAGCAGTACTTC
TRBJ1-4 | TRBV29-1 | - | TRBD1 | CSVEDQGQGAEEKLFF | TGCAGCGTTGAAGATCAGGGACAGGGGGCTGAGGAAAAACTGTTTTTT
TRBJ2-1 | TRBV5-1 | - | - | CASSPQANSYNEQFF | TGCGCCAGCAGCCCCCAAGCTAACTCCTACAATGAGCAGTTCTTC
TRBJ2-1 | TRBV21-1 | - | - | CASSKGEEDNEQFF | TGTGCCAGCAGCAAAGGAGAAGAGGACAATGAGCAGTTCTTC
TRBJ2-1 | TRBV7-9 | - | TRBD2 | CASSSSGRSFFNEQFF | TGTGCCAGCAGCTCTAGCGGGAGAAGTTTTTTCAATGAGCAGTTCTTC
TRBJ1-5 | TRBV28 | - | TRBD1 | CASRGDSSNQPQHF | TGTGCCAGCAGGGGGGACAGCAGTAATCAGCCCCAGCATTTT
TRBJ2-2 | TRBV27 | - | - | CASSLSLWESLSGELFF | TGTGCCAGCAGTTTATCGCTGTGGGAGTCTTTGAGCGGGGAGCTGTTTTTT
TRBJ1-1 | TRBV6-1 | - | - | CASSAWGEWNTEAFF | TGTGCCAGCAGTGCCTGGGGCGAGTGGAACACTGAAGCTTTCTTT
TRBJ2-1 | TRBV6-1 | - | - | CASAPVWGDEQFF | TGTGCCAGCGCCCCTGTTTGGGGCGATGAGCAGTTCTTC
TRBJ2-7 | TRBV7-9 | - | TRBD1 | CASSFSTGQKTYEQYF | TGTGCCAGCAGCTTTTCAACGGGACAGAAGACCTACGAGCAGTACTTC
TRBJ2-1 | TRBV7-7 | - | TRBD2 | CASSPGLAGNEQFF | TGTGCTAGCAGCCCGGGACTAGCGGGAAATGAGCAGTTCTTC
TRBJ2-7 | TRBV7-9 | - | TRBD1 | CASSQDRGTYEQYF | TGTGCCAGCAGCCAGGACAGGGGGACCTACGAGCAGTACTTC
TRBJ2-7 | TRBV18 | - | TRBD2 | CASSPSREVYEQYF | TGTGCCAGCTCACCAAGCCGGGAGGTCTACGAGCAGTACTTC
TRBJ1-5 | TRBV18 | - | - | CASSPPHQGLQPQHF | TGTGCCAGCTCACCACCGCATCAGGGGCTTCAGCCCCAGCATTTT